This is a list of T cell receptor beta chains from one sample in a study of cytotoxic CD8 clonotypes in ibrutinib-treated CLL. The table came from immunoSEQ multiplex PCR; TCRdb's copy has only in-frame clones and leaves some out. The repertoire consists of about 330,000 clones, with around 66% occurring once and the leading ten covering roughly 6.7%. This material consisted of PBMCs, taken after 36 months of ibrutinib treatment. The source is a human donor with chronic lymphocytic leukemia. CDR3s include the opening cysteine and the closing phenylalanine or tryptophan. D genes are given only for firm matches. The listing skips clone size in some rows; elsewhere it reads once, few, many or a size class.

V: TRBV28; J: TRBJ2-7; D: .; size: .; DNA: TGTGCCAGCAGTGCACTAGAACGCGACGAGCAGTACTTC; CDR3: CASSALERDEQYF
V: TRBV28; J: TRBJ1-5; D: .; size: .; DNA: TGTGCCAGCAGTTCAACCCTCAGGCAGACCAGATCGGCGCCCCAGCATTTT; CDR3: CASSSTLRQTRSAPQHF
V: TRBV18; J: TRBJ2-2; D: .; size: .; DNA: TGTGCCAGCTCACGGCTAGTCACCGGGGAGCTGTTTTTT; CDR3: CASSRLVTGELFF
V: TRBV7-9; J: TRBJ2-3; D: .; size: once; DNA: TGTGCCAGCAGCTTTAAAGTACAGGGCTACGGAATAGATACGCAGTATTTT; CDR3: CASSFKVQGYGIDTQYF
V: TRBV9; J: TRBJ2-2; D: TRBD2; size: .; DNA: TGTGCCAGCAGCACCAGACTAGCGGAGACCACCGGGGAGCTGTTTTTT; CDR3: CASSTRLAETTGELFF
V: TRBV11-2; J: TRBJ2-7; D: .; size: .; DNA: TGTGCCAGCAGCCCCACTAGAATCTACGAGCAGTACTTC; CDR3: CASSPTRIYEQYF
V: TRBV5-4; J: TRBJ2-7; D: TRBD2; size: .; DNA: TGTGCCAGCAGCCCCGGGAGGGCCTACGAGCAGTACTTC; CDR3: CASSPGRAYEQYF
V: TRBV13; J: TRBJ2-5; D: TRBD1; size: .; DNA: TGTGCCAGCAGACGGGACAGGGCGGGGGAGACCCAGTACTTC; CDR3: CASRRDRAGETQYF
V: TRBV2; J: TRBJ2-3; D: .; size: .; DNA: TGTGCCAGCAGTGATGAGTTATGGAGCACAGATACGCAGTATTTT; CDR3: CASSDELWSTDTQYF
V: TRBV9; J: TRBJ2-4; D: .; size: .; DNA: TGTGCCAGCAGCGTAGGGTTCGGGGCAGGCGAGCTAGCCAAAAACATTCAGTACTTC; CDR3: CASSVGFGAGELAKNIQYF
V: TRBV29-1; J: TRBJ2-3; D: TRBD2; size: few; DNA: TGCAGCGTTGGGCTAGCGGGGGGGCAGGGCACAGATACGCAGTATTTT; CDR3: CSVGLAGGQGTDTQYF